The 32 T cell receptor beta chains below all came from one sample that was sequenced in a study of blood T cell repertoires in COVID-19 (dated by TCRdb to about 2020). The method was the immunoSEQ multiplex PCR assay. TCRdb limited this immuneACCESS table to in-frame rearrangements with V and J called. A share of clones is missing; checked studies link under half to unresolved V genes, and the rest is unexplained. In this sample the table shows roughly 67,000 clones, approximately 88% of which occur a single time. Of the sample, about 1.2% falls within the top ten clones. Source material: peripheral blood. Every receptor here comes from an older woman with acute or convalescent COVID-19.

CDR3 DNA: TGTGCCAGCAGCTTGGTTACCCCGGCAGGCACTGAAGCTTTCTTT. Its protein product is CASSLVTPAGTEAFF. The chain employs TRBV5-4 and TRBJ1-1; D is undetermined. The V and J ends lost 0 bases and 4 bases respectively, with 13 bases between them. This CDR3 is 15 amino acids long. CDR1 SGHNT and CDR2 YYREEE come from the germline V gene (reference sequence).

The table lists this clone with a count of one. The J gene is TRBJ1-5, the V gene TRBV27, with D uncertain. This CDR3 is 15 amino acids long. Trimming took 2 bases from V and 0 from J, leaving 8 bases between them. Germline CDR1 and CDR2: MNHEY and SMNVEV (reference sequence). The CDR3 nucleotides are TGTGCCAGCAGTTTAGGGCAGAGTAGCAATCAGCCCCAGCATTTT. Translated: CASSLGQSSNQPQHF.

This rearrangement joins TRBV15 to TRBJ2-5; the D gene is possibly TRBD2 (5 bases). Trimming removed 3 bases at V and 4 bases at J, with 12 bases between. The CDR3 runs to 14 residues. From germline, CDR1 is LNHNV and CDR2 YYDKDF (reference sequence). The CDR3 region is CATSRSGVGETQYF. CDR3 bases: TGTGCCACCAGCAGGTCCGGGGTCGGAGAGACCCAGTACTTC.

The V gene is TRBV19, the J gene TRBJ2-2; unclear D gene. V gave up 5 bases and J gave up 1 base, with 8 bases separating them. The germline gives CDR1 LNHDA, CDR2 SQIVND (reference sequence). CDR3 length equals 14 residues. Here the CDR3 DNA reads TGTGCCAGTAGTTCCCCAGAGAACACCGGGGAGCTGTTTTTT. Translating gives CASSSPENTGELFF.

The chain links TRBV27 to TRBJ2-7, with D perhaps matching TRBD2 (6 bases). The germline gives CDR1 MNHEY, CDR2 SMNVEV (reference sequence). Trimming took 7 bases from V and 0 from J, leaving 13 bases between them. The CDR3 consists of 14 residues. CDR3 protein: CASKAGKSSYEQYV. Written as DNA, the CDR3 is TGTGCCAGCAAGGCGGGGAAAAGCTCCTACGAGCAGTACGTC.

This clone was recorded once. The V and J genes are TRBV7-3 and TRBJ2-1, with 11 bases fitting TRBD2. CDR1 and CDR2 (germline): SGHTA, FQGTGA. The length of the CDR3 is 16 residues. The V and J ends lost 5 bases and 6 bases, in that order; junction bases with no gene match: 9. The CDR3: CASSPELAGVVNEQFF. The CDR3 DNA follows: TGTGCCAGCAGCCCCGAACTAGCGGGAGTAGTCAATGAGCAGTTCTTC.

This chain uses TRBV19 with TRBJ1-2, with D hard to call. V dropped 2 bases and J dropped 4 bases, with 8 bases sitting between them. The CDR3 is made up of 13 amino acids. Germline values: CDR1 LNHDA, CDR2 SQIVND (reference sequence). CDR3 sequence: CASSISGVYGYTF. CDR3 nucleotide sequence: TGTGCCAGTAGTATATCTGGAGTCTATGGCTACACCTTC.

The chain couples TRBV19 to TRBJ1-1; 7 positions match TRBD1. Germline CDR1 is LNHDA and CDR2 is SQIVND (reference sequence). The V and J ends lost 3 bases and 3 bases, in that order; junction bases with no gene match: 10. The CDR3 extends over 16 amino acids. CDR3 bases: TGTGCCAGTAGTATGGTTGAGGGGGCGCGAGACACTGAAGCTTTCTTT. This translates into CASSMVEGARDTEAFF.

This clone occurred once. The chain carries TRBV5-6 and TRBJ1-1, with 7 nucleotides matching TRBD1. Trimming at V came to 1 base and at J to 0 bases, leaving 6 bases not matched to a gene. CDR1 SGHDT and CDR2 YYEEEE come from the germline V gene. The CDR3 length is 16 residues. CDR3 region: CASSLINRGLNTEAFF. For the CDR3, the DNA is TGTGCCAGCAGCTTGATAAACAGGGGATTGAACACTGAAGCTTTCTTT.

The chain recombines TRBV21-1 with TRBJ2-7; the table's D call of TRBD1 was not tested on the DNA. TRBV21-1 counts as a pseudogene. This CDR3 has 17 amino acids. This CDR3 reads CASSTTWRGQETYEQYV. CDR3 DNA sequence: TGTGCCAGCAGCACGACTTGGAGGGGACAGGAAACCTACGAGCAGTACGTC.

This chain uses TRBV7-9 with TRBJ2-3; TRBD2 matches at 8 bases. The CDR3 contains 15 residues. V dropped 4 bases and J dropped 6; count of bases not matched to a gene: 9. Per germline, CDR1 SEHNR and CDR2 FQNEAQ (reference sequence). The CDR3 region has the DNA TGTGCCAGCAGCTCGACCGGGACTAGGCCGGATACGCAGTATTTT. It specifies CASSSTGTRPDTQYF.

The V and J genes are TRBV6-5 and TRBJ1-2, with D uncertain. With 0 bases removed from V and 7 bases from J, the gap between germline ends came to 9 bases. The CDR3 extends over 13 amino acids. CDR1 and CDR2 (germline): MNHEY, SVGAGI. The CDR3 region has the DNA TGTGCCAGCAGTTACTCTGAGGCCTTTGGCTACACCTTC. Translating gives CASSYSEAFGYTF.

V and J are TRBV2 and TRBJ1-2, with D uncertain. Between the trimmed V and J ends, which lost 4 bases and 0 bases, there was a span of 9 bases. Germline CDR1 SNHLY, CDR2 FYNNEI. The CDR3 is made up of 14 amino acids. The CDR3 reads CASSVAAANYGYTF. The DNA of the CDR3 is TGTGCCAGCAGTGTCGCGGCCGCTAACTATGGCTACACCTTC.

The chain recombines TRBV12-3 or TRBV12-4 with TRBJ2-3; D is ambiguous. The CDR3 loop spans 12 amino acids. Trimming removed 5 bases at V and 0 bases at J, with 3 bases between. Here the CDR3 reads CASSESTDTQYF. DNA for the CDR3: TGTGCCAGCAGTGAGAGCACAGATACGCAGTATTTT.

The CDR3, as DNA: TGTGCCAGCAGCCAAAACAGGGGGCGTGGCTACACCTTC. It specifies CASSQNRGRGYTF. The chain combines TRBV3-1 (or the pseudogene TRBV3-2) with TRBJ1-2, with 9 bases matching TRBD1. CDR1 is LGHDT, CDR2 YNNKEL, per germline (reference sequence). This CDR3 region has 13 residues. The junction had 2 bases not matched to a gene; V was cut back by 2 bases and J by 7 bases.

The chain carries TRBV3-1 (or the pseudogene TRBV3-2) and TRBJ1-1, with 8 bases identical to TRBD1. Germline CDR1 LGHDT, CDR2 YNNKEL (reference sequence). The CDR3 contains 14 residues. Trimming took 4 bases from V and 6 from J; bases not matched to a gene: 7. The CDR3, as DNA: TGTGCCAGCAGCCCTACTGGACAGGGATCTGAAGCTTTCTTT. Translation: CASSPTGQGSEAFF.

This rearrangement joins TRBV2 to TRBJ1-4; TRBD1 matches at 7 bases. Losses at the gene ends were 4 bases for V and 10 bases for J; bases not matched to a gene: 9. This CDR3 is built from 14 residues. Per germline, CDR1 SNHLY and CDR2 FYNNEI. DNA for the CDR3: TGTGCCAGCAGTGGGGGGACAGTTGAGGGAAAACTGTTTTTT. Protein product: CASSGGTVEGKLFF.

This chain links TRBV9 with TRBJ1-2; 7 positions agree with TRBD1. After removal of 0 bases from V and 5 bases from J, the junction contained 4 bases not matched to a gene. Germline CDR1 is SGDLS and CDR2 is YYNGEE. CDR3 length: 14 amino acids. CDR3 sequence: CASSVEGTAYGYTF. The CDR3 DNA reads TGTGCCAGCAGCGTAGAGGGGACAGCTTATGGCTACACCTTC.

This clone was detected once. The rearrangement uses TRBV10-1 and TRBJ2-1; 7 bases line up with TRBD2. CDR1 and CDR2 (germline): WNHNN, SYGVQD (reference sequence). V lost 5 bases and J lost 6; bases outside the gene matches: 13. CDR3 length: 16 residues. The CDR3 region is CASSSISGETRNEQFF. The CDR3 DNA sequence: TGCGCCAGCAGTTCGATCAGCGGGGAAACGCGCAATGAGCAGTTCTTC.

Concerning this clone itself: The final CDR3 position lacks the conserved phenylalanine or tryptophan, pointing to a likely read error. The DNA is omitted, as the CDR3 cannot be located on it reliably, and the CDR3 follows TCRdb's listing. This rearrangement joins TRBV5-4 to TRBJ1-2; TRBD1 is the table's D call, not checked against the DNA. The CDR3 spans 14 residues, counting both ends. From germline, CDR1 is SGHNT and CDR2 YYREEE (reference sequence). CDR3 sequence reads: CASSLGSPGQIHAI.

The rearrangement links TRBV2 to TRBJ2-1; D uncertain. Trimming removed 5 bases at V and 5 bases at J, with 7 bases between. This CDR3 comprises 12 residues. Germline CDR1 and CDR2: SNHLY and FYNNEI. CDR3 sequence reads: CASSPQNNEQFF. The CDR3, as DNA: TGTGCCAGCAGTCCACAGAACAATGAGCAGTTCTTC.

CDR3 DNA: TGTGCCAGCAGGGGGACTGCGAACACCGGGGAGCTGTTTTTT. Protein: CASRGTANTGELFF. This rearrangement joins TRBV6-5 to TRBJ2-2, with D perhaps TRBD2 (6 bases). The germline V gene has CDR1 MNHEY and CDR2 SVGAGI. V was trimmed by 6 bases and J by 0 bases, leaving 8 bases between them. The CDR3 spans 14 residues.

The sample holds a few counts of this clone. The chain has TRBV4-3 and TRBJ2-2, with TRBD2 identical over 14 bases. Trimming removed 0 bases from V and 4 bases from J; junction bases left unmatched: 4. Germline CDR1 and CDR2: LGHNA and YSLEER. The CDR3 runs to 18 residues. CDR3 residues: CASSQDSGLAGVTGELFF. DNA for the CDR3: TGCGCCAGCAGCCAAGATTCGGGACTAGCGGGAGTCACCGGGGAGCTGTTTTTT.

The chain has TRBV5-6 and TRBJ1-6; TRBD1 matches 10 bases. The CDR3 totals 17 residues. Trimming cost V 2 bases and J 3 bases; bases outside gene matches: 5. From germline, CDR1 is SGHDT and CDR2 YYEEEE. The CDR3 loop is CASSLLRDRGYNSPLHF. The CDR3 DNA is TGTGCCAGCAGCTTACTCCGGGACAGGGGCTATAATTCACCCCTCCACTTT.

The genes are TRBV3-1 (or the pseudogene TRBV3-2) and TRBJ2-7; TRBD2 matches 10 bases. The CDR3 runs to 18 residues. Germline CDR1 and CDR2: LGHDT and YNNKEL (reference sequence). J was trimmed by 2 bases and V by 1 base; bases with no gene match: 11. The CDR3 here is CASSQGGGSGRFTYEQYV. The CDR3 nucleotides are TGTGCCAGCAGCCAAGGGGGGGGTAGCGGGAGGTTCACCTACGAGCAGTACGTC.

This chain uses TRBV5-4 with TRBJ1-4; D possibly corresponds to TRBD1 (5 bases). V lost 2 bases, J lost 4 bases, and 18 bases lay in between. Germline lookup yields CDR1 SGHNT and CDR2 YYREEE (reference sequence). This CDR3 has 17 residues. The CDR3 region is CASSFGQGRSGNEKLFF. CDR3 nucleotide sequence: TGTGCCAGCAGCTTTGGGCAGGGAAGAAGTGGTAATGAAAAACTGTTTTTT.

As concerns this clone: The junction does not match germline at one end; this may be a read error. The chain uses TRBV6-5 and TRBJ2-1; TRBD2 agrees at 7 bases. This CDR3 has 14 amino acids. Germline CDR1 MNHEY, CDR2 SVGAGI. CDR3 sequence: CASSYSGTNNEQFF. As DNA, the CDR3 is TGTGCCAGCAGCTACTCCGGGACTAACAATGAGCAGTTCTTC.

V is TRBV27 and J is TRBJ1-2, with TRBD1 matching over 7 bases. Trimming at V came to 10 bases and at J to 2 bases, leaving 19 bases not matched to a gene. From germline, CDR1 is MNHEY and CDR2 SMNVEV (reference sequence). CDR3 size: 17 residues. CDR3: CATPRPGQRILNYGYTF. Written as DNA, the CDR3 is TGTGCCACCCCCCGTCCGGGACAGCGGATCCTCAACTATGGCTACACCTTC.

The chain is built from TRBV7-8 and TRBJ2-7; D is possibly TRBD1 (5 bases). The V end was cut by 5 bases, the J end by 2 bases, with 16 bases between. This CDR3 contains 15 residues. Germline CDR1 SGHVS, CDR2 FQNEAQ. The CDR3 nucleotides read TGTGCCAGCAGCCCCGATGGGGCGCGCACCTACGAGCAGTACGTC. Translating it yields CASSPDGARTYEQYV.

The chain uses TRBV18 and TRBJ1-5, with 7 bases lining up with TRBD1. Germline V lookup: CDR1 KGHSH, CDR2 LQKENI. V lost 3 bases and J lost 5; bases outside the gene matches: 1. This CDR3 spans 13 amino acids. The CDR3 coding sequence is TGTGCCAGCTCACCCGGGACAGATCAGCCCCAGCATTTT. Its translation: CASSPGTDQPQHF.

This clone has just one count. Here the CDR3 reads CASSVLQETQYF. The CDR3 DNA follows: TGTGCCAGCAGCGTCCTCCAAGAGACCCAGTACTTC. The rearrangement links TRBV2 to TRBJ2-5; D is undetermined. Germline loops: CDR1 SNHLY, CDR2 FYNNEI. The V gene lost 6 bases and the J gene lost 1 base, with 6 bases spanning the gap. The CDR3 sequence is 12 residues long. The complete variable domain, with remaining parts taken from reference TRBV2 and TRBJ2-5, reads EPEVTQTPSHQVTQMGQEVILRCVPISNHLYFYWYRQILGQKVEFLVSFYNNEISEKSEIFDDQFSVERPDGSNFTLKIRSTKLEDSAMYFCASSVLQETQYFGPGTRLLVL.

J is TRBJ1-2 and V is TRBV4-1, with TRBD1 matching 8 bases. The CDR3 has 16 residues. Germline V gene sequence: CDR1 MGHRA, CDR2 YSYEKL. V was pared by 4 bases and J by 4 bases, with 11 bases of the junction left unmatched. The CDR3 here is CASSRLDGQGVYGYTF. The CDR3 DNA reads TGCGCCAGCAGCCGGTTAGATGGACAGGGCGTCTATGGCTACACCTTC.